Listed below are T cell receptor beta chains from one sample, sequenced in a study of sequential checkpoint blockade in melanoma. Method: immunoSEQ multiplex PCR; TCRdb's copy keeps in-frame clones and lacks some. The sample carries roughly 30,000 clones, 65% to 90% recorded once. The sample consisted of CD8+ T cells sorted from blood (inferred from file names), taken from a patient given nivolumab and ipilimumab in sequence. These receptors all stem from a human donor with melanoma. Each CDR3 is given with its conserved first and last residue. The order of the fields is D gene, J gene, clone size, V gene, CDR3 DNA, CDR3 protein. D genes are given only for firm matches. Clone size appears in some rows only: once, few, many, or a class for an expanded clone.

d_call: TRBD2; j_call: TRBJ2-7; clone_size: NA; v_call: TRBV27; cdr3_nt: TGTGCCAGCAGTTTATCGGCGGGGGATGGGGCTCCCTACGAGCAGTACTTC; cdr3_aa: CASSLSAGDGAPYEQYF
d_call: TRBD1; j_call: TRBJ2-7; clone_size: NA; v_call: TRBV5-5; cdr3_nt: TGTGCCAGCAGCTCCGGGACAGGGCGCCCCTACGAGCAGTACTTC; cdr3_aa: CASSSGTGRPYEQYF
d_call: NA; j_call: TRBJ1-2; clone_size: NA; v_call: TRBV9; cdr3_nt: TGTGCCAGCAGCGGTTTCATCAGCGACAGTAACTATGGCTACACCTTC; cdr3_aa: CASSGFISDSNYGYTF
d_call: NA; j_call: TRBJ2-3; clone_size: medium-sized; v_call: TRBV10-1; cdr3_nt: TGCGCCAGCAGTGACATCGAGGATACGCAGTATTTT; cdr3_aa: CASSDIEDTQYF
d_call: NA; j_call: TRBJ2-4; clone_size: NA; v_call: TRBV29-1; cdr3_nt: TGCAGCGTTGAACGCAAAAACATTCAGTACTTC; cdr3_aa: CSVERKNIQYF
d_call: TRBD1; j_call: TRBJ2-7; clone_size: NA; v_call: TRBV7-6; cdr3_nt: TGTGCCAGCAGCTTACCGGGACAGAGCCTGGACGAGCAGTACTTC; cdr3_aa: CASSLPGQSLDEQYF
d_call: NA; j_call: TRBJ2-2; clone_size: NA; v_call: TRBV7-2; cdr3_nt: TGTGCCAGCAGCCGTCAGGGGTACACCGGGGAGCTGTTTTTT; cdr3_aa: CASSRQGYTGELFF
d_call: NA; j_call: TRBJ2-7; clone_size: NA; v_call: TRBV4-3; cdr3_nt: TGCGCCAGCAGCCAAGATGCCGGGTGGTCCTACGAGCAGTACTTC; cdr3_aa: CASSQDAGWSYEQYF
d_call: NA; j_call: TRBJ2-3; clone_size: NA; v_call: TRBV27; cdr3_nt: TGTGCCAGCAGTTTCAGGGGCGGCCTACGGACAGATACGCAGTATTTT; cdr3_aa: CASSFRGGLRTDTQYF
d_call: NA; j_call: TRBJ2-3; clone_size: NA; v_call: TRBV27; cdr3_nt: TGTGCCAGCACCCTTGGGGGGGCATATGATACGCAGTATTTT; cdr3_aa: CASTLGGAYDTQYF
d_call: NA; j_call: TRBJ2-2; clone_size: NA; v_call: TRBV2; cdr3_nt: TGTGCCAGCAGGGGGACTGGCACCGGGGAGCTGTTTTTT; cdr3_aa: CASRGTGTGELFF
d_call: NA; j_call: TRBJ2-7; clone_size: NA; v_call: TRBV28; cdr3_nt: TGTGCCAGCAGTTTACAGGGCGGGGCCTACGAGCAGTACTTC; cdr3_aa: CASSLQGGAYEQYF
d_call: NA; j_call: TRBJ2-3; clone_size: NA; v_call: TRBV7-9; cdr3_nt: TGTGCCAGCAGCTTATGGTTGAGAGATGACACAGATACGCAGTATTTT; cdr3_aa: CASSLWLRDDTDTQYF
d_call: TRBD1; j_call: TRBJ1-1; clone_size: NA; v_call: TRBV5-1; cdr3_nt: TGCGCCAGCAGCCCTAATCCGGGACAGGGCTTCGATGAAGCTTTCTTT; cdr3_aa: CASSPNPGQGFDEAFF
d_call: NA; j_call: TRBJ2-2; clone_size: NA; v_call: TRBV7-9; cdr3_nt: TGTGCCAGCATATGGGGGCCCAACACCGGGGAGCTGTTTTTT; cdr3_aa: CASIWGPNTGELFF
d_call: NA; j_call: TRBJ2-7; clone_size: NA; v_call: TRBV29-1; cdr3_nt: TGCAGCGTTGAGGACGACAGATACGAGCAGTACTTC; cdr3_aa: CSVEDDRYEQYF
d_call: TRBD2; j_call: TRBJ2-1; clone_size: NA; v_call: TRBV4-1; cdr3_nt: TGCGCCAGCAGCCAATCGTCGGCTAGCGGGAGCTACAATGAGCAGTTCTTC; cdr3_aa: CASSQSSASGSYNEQFF
d_call: NA; j_call: TRBJ1-5; clone_size: NA; v_call: TRBV27; cdr3_nt: TGTGCCAGCAGAGACAGTCCCCTTCAGCCCCAGCATTTT; cdr3_aa: CASRDSPLQPQHF
d_call: TRBD2; j_call: TRBJ2-3; clone_size: NA; v_call: TRBV4-2; cdr3_nt: TGTGCCAGCAGCCCCGACGCCTATACTAGCGGGGGCACAGATACGCAGTATTTT; cdr3_aa: CASSPDAYTSGGTDTQYF
d_call: NA; j_call: TRBJ2-3; clone_size: NA; v_call: TRBV11-3; cdr3_nt: TGTGCCAGCAGCTTAGATCGAGCTACAGATACGCAGTATTTT; cdr3_aa: CASSLDRATDTQYF
d_call: TRBD1; j_call: TRBJ2-5; clone_size: NA; v_call: TRBV4-3; cdr3_nt: TGCGCCAGCAGCCAAGATCTTGACAGGGGGGAGACCCAGTACTTC; cdr3_aa: CASSQDLDRGETQYF
d_call: NA; j_call: TRBJ1-4; clone_size: NA; v_call: TRBV25-1; cdr3_nt: TGTGCCAGCAGTGAAATGGGGCAGGATGAAAAACTGTTTTTT; cdr3_aa: CASSEMGQDEKLFF
d_call: TRBD1; j_call: TRBJ1-2; clone_size: NA; v_call: TRBV5-6; cdr3_nt: TGTGCCAGCAGCTCCGAATGGGGGGACAGGGTTAGCTACACCTTC; cdr3_aa: CASSSEWGDRVSYTF
d_call: TRBD1; j_call: TRBJ1-5; clone_size: once; v_call: TRBV7-6; cdr3_nt: TGTGCCAGCAGCTTAAACAGGGGGTCTAATCAGCCCCAGCATTTT; cdr3_aa: CASSLNRGSNQPQHF
d_call: NA; j_call: TRBJ2-1; clone_size: medium-sized; v_call: TRBV19; cdr3_nt: TGTGCCAGTAGTATAGATCGGGCGGGATCCCCCTCGAATGAGCAGTTCTTC; cdr3_aa: CASSIDRAGSPSNEQFF
d_call: TRBD2; j_call: TRBJ2-7; clone_size: NA; v_call: TRBV19; cdr3_nt: TGTGCCAGTAACTGGAACGGGAGGCCCCACGAGCAGTACTTC; cdr3_aa: CASNWNGRPHEQYF
d_call: TRBD1; j_call: TRBJ1-1; clone_size: NA; v_call: TRBV6-5; cdr3_nt: TGTGCCAGCAGTTACTACGGGACAGGGGGAGGCACTGAAGCTTTCTTT; cdr3_aa: CASSYYGTGGGTEAFF
d_call: TRBD2; j_call: TRBJ2-1; clone_size: NA; v_call: TRBV27; cdr3_nt: TGTGCCAGCAGTTCAAGGACTAGCGGACCGTACAATGAGCAGTTCTTC; cdr3_aa: CASSSRTSGPYNEQFF
d_call: NA; j_call: TRBJ1-5; clone_size: NA; v_call: TRBV19; cdr3_nt: TGTGCCAGTAGTATATGGTTGGAGGGAGGCCAGCCCCAGCATTTT; cdr3_aa: CASSIWLEGGQPQHF
d_call: NA; j_call: TRBJ2-1; clone_size: NA; v_call: TRBV19; cdr3_nt: TGTGCCAGTAGCCTCACTAGAGACAATGAGCAGTTCTTC; cdr3_aa: CASSLTRDNEQFF
d_call: TRBD2; j_call: TRBJ2-1; clone_size: NA; v_call: TRBV7-2; cdr3_nt: TGTGCCAGCAGCTTAGCTAGCGGGAGGGTAGACGAGCAGTTCTTC; cdr3_aa: CASSLASGRVDEQFF
d_call: NA; j_call: TRBJ1-2; clone_size: NA; v_call: TRBV7-9; cdr3_nt: TGTGCCAGCAGCTTAGATCGTACGGAGGCGGACTATGGCTACACCTTC; cdr3_aa: CASSLDRTEADYGYTF
d_call: NA; j_call: TRBJ1-4; clone_size: few; v_call: TRBV7-9; cdr3_nt: TGTGCCAGCAACCCAACGGGGGGCCTCATCAATGAAAAACTGTTTTTT; cdr3_aa: CASNPTGGLINEKLFF
d_call: TRBD1; j_call: TRBJ2-7; clone_size: NA; v_call: TRBV11-3; cdr3_nt: TGTGCCAGCAGCCTCCGAGGACAGGGCTGCGAGCAGTACTTC; cdr3_aa: CASSLRGQGCEQYF
d_call: NA; j_call: TRBJ2-1; clone_size: NA; v_call: TRBV9; cdr3_nt: TGTGCCAGCAGCGTAGAGTGGAGCTCCTACAATGAGCAGTTCTTC; cdr3_aa: CASSVEWSSYNEQFF
d_call: TRBD2; j_call: TRBJ2-7; clone_size: NA; v_call: TRBV13; cdr3_nt: TGTGCCAGCAGTTCTTCTACTAGCGGGGTTCTAGGGGAGCAGTACTTC; cdr3_aa: CASSSSTSGVLGEQYF
d_call: NA; j_call: TRBJ2-6; clone_size: once; v_call: TRBV4-2; cdr3_nt: TGTGCCAGCAGCCAAGATTGGCACTCTGGGGCCAACGTCCTGACTTTC; cdr3_aa: CASSQDWHSGANVLTF
d_call: TRBD1; j_call: TRBJ1-5; clone_size: NA; v_call: TRBV4-1; cdr3_nt: TGCGCCAGCAGCCTTAACCCGGGGGACAGGGGGCTTCAGCCCCAGCATTTT; cdr3_aa: CASSLNPGDRGLQPQHF
d_call: TRBD1; j_call: TRBJ1-2; clone_size: NA; v_call: TRBV27; cdr3_nt: TGTGCCAGCAGCTCGACAGGGAACTATGGCTACACCTTC; cdr3_aa: CASSSTGNYGYTF
d_call: TRBD1; j_call: TRBJ2-1; clone_size: NA; v_call: TRBV6-6; cdr3_nt: TGTGCCAGCAGGACGGGACAGGATGCTTACAATGAGCAGTTCTTC; cdr3_aa: CASRTGQDAYNEQFF
d_call: NA; j_call: TRBJ1-1; clone_size: NA; v_call: TRBV7-2; cdr3_nt: TGTGCCAGCAGTCCTGGGGGGGCTCGGAACACTGAAGCTTTCTTT; cdr3_aa: CASSPGGARNTEAFF
d_call: NA; j_call: TRBJ2-5; clone_size: NA; v_call: TRBV7-2; cdr3_nt: TGTGCCAGCAGCTTGGGGCAGGAAGAGACCCAGTACTTC; cdr3_aa: CASSLGQEETQYF
d_call: TRBD1; j_call: TRBJ1-5; clone_size: NA; v_call: TRBV6-5; cdr3_nt: TGTGCCAGCAGTCCGACAGGGAGAAGCAATCAGCCCCAGCATTTT; cdr3_aa: CASSPTGRSNQPQHF
d_call: TRBD1; j_call: TRBJ2-6; clone_size: few; v_call: TRBV15; cdr3_nt: TGTGCCACCAGCAAAGACAGGGGGTCTGGGGCCAACGTCCTGACTTTC; cdr3_aa: CATSKDRGSGANVLTF
d_call: NA; j_call: TRBJ2-1; clone_size: NA; v_call: TRBV7-2; cdr3_nt: TGTGCCAGCAGCTTGGAGCGGTTCAATGAGCAGTTCTTC; cdr3_aa: CASSLERFNEQFF
d_call: TRBD1; j_call: TRBJ1-1; clone_size: NA; v_call: TRBV30; cdr3_nt: TGTGCCTGGAGTTGGTCAGGGGGTGAAGCTTTCTTT; cdr3_aa: CAWSWSGGEAFF